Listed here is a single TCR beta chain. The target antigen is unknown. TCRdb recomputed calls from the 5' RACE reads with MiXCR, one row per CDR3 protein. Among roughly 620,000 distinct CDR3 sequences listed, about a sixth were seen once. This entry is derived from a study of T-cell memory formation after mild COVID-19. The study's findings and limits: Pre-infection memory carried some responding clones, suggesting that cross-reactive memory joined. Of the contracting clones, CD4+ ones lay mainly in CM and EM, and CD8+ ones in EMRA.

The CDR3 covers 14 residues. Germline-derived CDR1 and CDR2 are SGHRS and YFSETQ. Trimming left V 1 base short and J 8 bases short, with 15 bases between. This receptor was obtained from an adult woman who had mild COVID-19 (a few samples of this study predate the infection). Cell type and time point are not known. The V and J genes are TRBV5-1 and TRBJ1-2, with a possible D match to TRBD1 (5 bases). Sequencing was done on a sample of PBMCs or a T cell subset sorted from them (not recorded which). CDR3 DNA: TGCGCCAGCAGCTTGTCTAGGGGCCCGTCGGGCTACACCTTC. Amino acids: CASSLSRGPSGYTF.